The present T cell receptor beta chain was sequenced within a study of Graves' ophthalmopathy and Graves' hyperthyroidism. Amplification from RNA transcripts yielded the TCR beta CDR3 regions. The first-round RT-PCR employed HTBI primers together with the Qiagen OneStep RT-PCR kit. A multiplex PCR was then performed as the second round. TCRdb reprocessed the multiplex PCR reads with MiXCR, giving one entry per CDR3 protein. The data contain about 740,000 distinct CDR3 sequences, roughly 40% of them singletons. The CDR3 is 14 residues long. V lost 1 base to trimming and J lost 5 bases; unmatched junction nucleotides: 3. Germline loops: CDR1 SEHNR, CDR2 FQNEAQ (reference sequence). This clonotype was picked up many times.

The chain carries TRBV7-9 and TRBJ1-2; 8 positions agree with TRBD1. The clonotype was recovered from an adult man with Graves' ophthalmopathy. Sequenced input: peripheral blood. Here the CDR3 DNA reads TGTGCCAGCAGCTTAGGAGACAGGGGTTATGGCTACACCTTC. It translates to CASSLGDRGYGYTF. Based on the CDR3 plus reference TRBV7-9 and TRBJ1-2, the full variable domain is DTGVSQNPRHKITKRGQNVTFRCDPISEHNRLYWYRQTLGQGPEFLTYFQNEAQLEKSRLLSDRFSAERPKGSFSTLEIQRTEQGDSAMYLCASSLGDRGYGYTFGSGTRLTVV.